The 10 T cell receptor beta chains below come from one sample, sequenced in a study of T cell changes during pregnancy in multiple sclerosis. Libraries were prepared by immunoSEQ multiplex PCR; TCRdb keeps only in-frame clonotypes and omits some of them. The table shows under 130,000 clones, with around 91% occurring only once. The input for sequencing was peripheral blood, taken after pregnancy. The source is a female donor with multiple sclerosis, enrolled in a pregnancy study.

The chain couples TRBV29-1 to TRBJ1-3; 9 bases match TRBD1. Germline trimming cut 6 bases from V and 1 base from J; bases unmatched to any gene: 4. The CDR3 has 14 amino acids. The V gene's germline CDR1 is SQVTM and CDR2 ANQGSEA. The CDR3 protein is CSVGTGSSGNTIYF. CDR3 in DNA: TGCAGCGTGGGGACAGGGAGTTCTGGAAACACCATATATTTT.

The rearrangement joins TRBV6-5 to TRBJ2-5; 7 nucleotides align to TRBD1. The CDR3 has 15 amino acids. Germline values: CDR1 MNHEY, CDR2 SVGAGI. V was pared by 6 bases and J by 4 bases, with 11 bases of the junction left unmatched. The DNA for the CDR3 is TGTGCCAGCAGCTCTGGACAGGCCCTGGGAGAGACCCAGTACTTC. Residues: CASSSGQALGETQYF.

This sequence joins TRBV19 and TRBJ2-6, with D possibly TRBD2 on 5 matching bases. The germline V gene encodes CDR1 LNHDA and CDR2 SQIVND (reference sequence). V lost 6 bases and J 0 bases, leaving 15 bases between the germline ends. The CDR3 is made up of 17 amino acids. The CDR3 DNA sequence: TGTGCCAGTAGCCGAAACGGGGTATCCTCTGGGGCCAACGTCCTGACTTTC. This sequence encodes CASSRNGVSSGANVLTF.

The V call is TRBV2, the J call TRBJ2-7; perhaps TRBD2 as D (5 bases). The V end lost 4 bases, the J end lost 2 bases, and 9 bases lay between the germline ends. The CDR3 contains 13 residues. CDR1 is SNHLY and CDR2 is FYNNEI in the germline V gene. CDR3 in DNA: TGTGCCAGCAGTGGGACCGGGACCTACGAGCAGTACTTC. This codes for CASSGTGTYEQYF.

This clone is a singleton in its sample. The chain links TRBV5-1 to TRBJ1-2, with 9 bases identical to TRBD1. V was pared by 5 bases and J by 7 bases, with 6 bases of the junction left unmatched. Germline CDR1 SGHRS, CDR2 YFSETQ. CDR3 length equals 13 residues. This CDR3 reads CASRPGQGPGYTF. As DNA, the CDR3 is TGCGCCAGCAGGCCCGGACAGGGGCCTGGCTACACCTTC.

The chain combines TRBV28 with TRBJ2-1, with D perhaps TRBD2 (5 bases). The CDR3 length is 15 residues. The germline gives CDR1 MDHEN, CDR2 SYDVKM. V was shortened by 5 bases and J by 4 bases, with 15 bases between the two germline ends. CDR3 protein: CASSEAGNGYNEQFF. DNA of the CDR3: TGTGCCAGCAGTGAAGCCGGGAACGGGTACAATGAGCAGTTCTTC.

The V gene is TRBV28, the J gene TRBJ2-7; TRBD2 matches 12 bases. Germline V gene lookup returns CDR1 MDHEN and CDR2 SYDVKM. V trimming: 3 bases; J trimming: 4 bases; junction bases outside the gene matches: 4. The CDR3 sequence is 15 residues long. The CDR3: CASSFTSGGWYEQYF. In DNA form, the CDR3 reads TGTGCCAGCAGTTTCACTAGCGGGGGGTGGTACGAGCAGTACTTC.

The chain couples TRBV2 to TRBJ2-5, with 7 bases lining up with TRBD1. Per germline, CDR1 SNHLY and CDR2 FYNNEI. The ends lost 5 bases at V and 2 bases at J; junction bases unmatched: 5. This CDR3 contains 14 residues. The DNA for the CDR3 is TGTGCCAGCAGTCGGGACAGCAGACAAGAGACCCAGTACTTC. This encodes CASSRDSRQETQYF.

The chain employs TRBV9 and TRBJ2-6, with a tentative D call TRBD2 (6 bases). The CDR3 has 16 residues. Germline V gene lookup returns CDR1 SGDLS and CDR2 YYNGEE. V was cut by 4 bases and J by 1 base, with 12 bases left in between. The CDR3: CASSPGGASGANVLTF. The DNA of the CDR3 is TGTGCCAGCAGCCCTGGAGGGGCTTCTGGGGCCAACGTCCTGACTTTC.

The genes are TRBV4-2 and TRBJ2-3; possibly TRBD2 for D (6 bases). Germline V gives CDR1 LGHNA, CDR2 YNFKEQ. Trimming pared 8 bases from V and 4 bases from J, leaving 13 bases between. The CDR3 loop spans 13 amino acids. The CDR3 loop is CASRGGPPDTQYF. The DNA of the CDR3 is TGTGCCAGCCGTGGAGGGCCCCCAGATACGCAGTATTTT.